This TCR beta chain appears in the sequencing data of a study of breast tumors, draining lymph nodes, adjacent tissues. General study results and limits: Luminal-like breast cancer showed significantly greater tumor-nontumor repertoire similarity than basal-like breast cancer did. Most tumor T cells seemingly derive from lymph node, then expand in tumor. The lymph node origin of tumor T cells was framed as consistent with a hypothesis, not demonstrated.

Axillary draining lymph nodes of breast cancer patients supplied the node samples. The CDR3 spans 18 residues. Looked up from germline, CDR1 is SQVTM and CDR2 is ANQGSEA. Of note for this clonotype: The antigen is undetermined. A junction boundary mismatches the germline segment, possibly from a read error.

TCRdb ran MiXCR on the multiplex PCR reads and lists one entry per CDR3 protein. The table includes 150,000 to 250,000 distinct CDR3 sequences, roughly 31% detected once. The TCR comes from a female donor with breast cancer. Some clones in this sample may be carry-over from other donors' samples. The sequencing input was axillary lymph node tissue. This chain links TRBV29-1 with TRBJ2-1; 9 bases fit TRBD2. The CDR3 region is CNVDPYQISGRSDNEQFF. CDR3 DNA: TGCAACGTTGACCCTTACCAGATCAGCGGGAGGTCCGACAATGAGCAGTTCTTC.